Presented here are 7 T cell receptor beta chains from one specimen sequenced in a study of T cells in Graves' hyperthyroidism and ophthalmopathy (dated by TCRdb to between 2018 and 2021). Libraries were made using multiplex PCR. The reads were generated on an Illumina HiSeq 2000. The TCR beta CDR3 regions were amplified from RNA transcripts. The TCR CDR3 was subjected to a first round of RT-PCR using the HTBI primer set and the Qiagen OneStep RT-PCR kit. The raw public reads went through TCRdb reprocessing: fastp at Q25, MiXCR clone calling, in-frame beta chains kept. Here each entry gathers all rows of one CDR3 protein and keeps the most common genes and DNA. The table for this sample lists around 490,000 distinct CDR3 sequences; about 20% of them were counted only once. Roughly 47% of the sample is held by the ten biggest clonotypes. Material for sequencing was blood. These receptors were collected from a man aged 35 to 55 with Graves' ophthalmopathy.

This sequence joins TRBV28 and TRBJ2-7, with 13 nucleotides matching TRBD2. The V and J ends lost 1 base and 0 bases, in that order; junction bases with no gene match: 6. The CDR3 has 18 residues. Germline assignment: CDR1 MDHEN and CDR2 SYDVKM. CDR3 sequence reads: CASSLSLAGGGSSYEQYF. The CDR3 DNA is TGTGCCAGCAGTTTATCACTAGCGGGAGGGGGTAGCTCCTACGAGCAGTACTTC. Filled out from reference TRBV28 and TRBJ2-7, the complete variable domain reads DVKVTQSSRYLVKRTGEKVFLECVQDMDHENMFWYRQDPGLGLRLIYFSYDVKMKEKGDIPEGYSVSREKKERFSLILESASTNQTSMYLCASSLSLAGGGSSYEQYFGPGTRLTVT.

This clonotype was detected many times. The chain carries TRBV7-8 and TRBJ2-1; tentatively, D is TRBD2 (5 bases). Trimming shortened V by 1 base and J by 0 bases, and 7 bases separated the two germline ends. The CDR3 runs 15 residues. Germline V gives CDR1 SGHVS, CDR2 FQNEAQ. The CDR3 protein is CASSLVTSSYNEQFF. The CDR3 coding sequence is TGTGCCAGCAGCTTAGTTACTAGCTCCTACAATGAGCAGTTCTTC.

The sample holds many counts of this clonotype. The chain carries TRBV20-1 and TRBJ1-1, with 7 nucleotides matching TRBD1. CDR1 and CDR2 (germline): DFQATT, SNEGSKA (reference sequence). This CDR3 has 14 residues. Germline trimming cut 3 bases from V and 1 base from J; bases unmatched to any gene: 5. Here the CDR3 DNA reads TGCAGTGCTAGGAAGGGGGCGGGGAACACTGAAGCTTTCTTT. Its translation: CSARKGAGNTEAFF.

J is TRBJ1-6 and V is TRBV6-2 or TRBV6-3; tentative D call: TRBD1 (6 bases). CDR1 and CDR2 (germline): MNHEY, SVGEGT. CDR3 length equals 15 residues. V lost 2 bases and J lost 7, with 12 bases in between. The CDR3 loop reads CASSYVGGGNSPLHF. The CDR3 coding sequence is TGTGCCAGCAGTTACGTTGGAGGGGGAAATTCACCCCTCCACTTT.

This clonotype was seen many times. The genes are TRBV28 and TRBJ2-7; 8 bases match TRBD1. There are 15 residues in the CDR3. CDR1 is MDHEN and CDR2 is SYDVKM in the germline V gene. V gave up 3 bases and J gave up 4 bases; unmatched junction bases: 8. CDR3: CASSFGGQGKYEQYF. CDR3 nucleotide sequence: TGTGCCAGCAGTTTTGGAGGACAGGGCAAATACGAGCAGTACTTC.

This clonotype was recorded many times. The chain joins TRBV2 to TRBJ2-1, with TRBD2 matching over 14 bases. The germline gives CDR1 SNHLY, CDR2 FYNNEI. V gave up 5 bases and J gave up 13 bases; unmatched junction bases: 7. CDR3 size: 14 residues. CDR3 in DNA: TGTGCCAGCAGTTTCGGGACTAGCGGGAGTGATCAGTTCTTC. As protein: CASSFGTSGSDQFF.

This clonotype was observed at least ten times. A junction end diverges from the germline sequence, so it may reflect a read error. V gene TRBV7-9 combines with J gene TRBJ2-2; D is unclear. The CDR3 sequence is 12 residues long. Per the germline V gene, CDR1 is SEHNR and CDR2 is FQNEAQ (reference sequence). CDR3 loop: CASSLATGELFF. The CDR3 nucleotides are TGCGCCAGCAGCTTGGCCACCGGGGAGCTGTTTTTT. The full variable domain, with the rest looked up from reference TRBV7-9 and TRBJ2-2, is DTGVSQNPRHKITKRGQNVTFRCDPISEHNRLYWYRQTLGQGPEFLTYFQNEAQLEKSRLLSDRFSAERPKGSFSTLEIQRTEQGDSAMYLCASSLATGELFFGEGSRLTVL.